This T cell receptor (beta chain) is drawn from a study of PD-L1 blockade in urothelial cancer. At the level of the study: Patients arrived having already received 0 to 3 prior chemotherapy regimens. At 3 weeks (second dose) and 6 weeks after starting treatment, blood was analyzed.

V dropped 6 bases and J dropped 12 bases, with 24 bases sitting between them. The germline V gene has CDR1 LNHDA and CDR2 SQIVND (reference sequence). The CDR3 has 15 amino acids. Patients were living with locally advanced or metastatic urothelial carcinoma. Sequencing was performed with immunoSEQ multiplex PCR; in TCRdb, only in-frame clones are kept and a portion is missing. The table records 20,000 to 25,000 clones, around 88% of them present only once. The sequence was collected from a man over 45 with urothelial cancer. The chain joins TRBV19 to TRBJ2-1, with a weak D call TRBD2 (7 bases). The sequences come from PBMCs, collected around atezolizumab (anti-PD-L1) treatment. The CDR3 DNA reads as TGTGCCAGTAGCCTCAATGGCGGGGGCCCCTGGGGGCAGTTCTTC. Its protein product is CASSLNGGGPWGQFF.